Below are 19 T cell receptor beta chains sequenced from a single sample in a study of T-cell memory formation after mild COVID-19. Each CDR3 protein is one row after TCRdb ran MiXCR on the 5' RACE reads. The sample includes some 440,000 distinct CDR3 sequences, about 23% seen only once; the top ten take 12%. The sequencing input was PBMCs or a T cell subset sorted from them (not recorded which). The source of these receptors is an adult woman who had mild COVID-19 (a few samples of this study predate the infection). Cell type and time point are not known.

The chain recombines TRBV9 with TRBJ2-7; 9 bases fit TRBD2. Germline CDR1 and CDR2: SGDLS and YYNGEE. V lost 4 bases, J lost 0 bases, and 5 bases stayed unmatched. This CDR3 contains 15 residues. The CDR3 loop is CASSPSGGNSYEQYF. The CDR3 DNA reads TGTGCCAGCAGCCCGAGCGGGGGGAACTCCTACGAGCAGTACTTC.

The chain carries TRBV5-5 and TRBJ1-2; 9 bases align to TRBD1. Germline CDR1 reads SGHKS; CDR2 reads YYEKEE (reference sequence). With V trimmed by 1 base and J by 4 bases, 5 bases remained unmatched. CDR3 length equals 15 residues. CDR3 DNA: TGTGCCAGCAGCTTGCGAGGACAGGGGATCTATGGCTACACCTTC. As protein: CASSLRGQGIYGYTF.

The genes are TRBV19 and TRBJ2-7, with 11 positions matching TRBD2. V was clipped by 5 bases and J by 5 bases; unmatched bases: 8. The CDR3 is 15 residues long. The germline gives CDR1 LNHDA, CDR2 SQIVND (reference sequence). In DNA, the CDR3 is TGTGCCAGTAGTCTTCAACCGGGACTAGCGGACGAGCAGTACTTC. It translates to CASSLQPGLADEQYF.

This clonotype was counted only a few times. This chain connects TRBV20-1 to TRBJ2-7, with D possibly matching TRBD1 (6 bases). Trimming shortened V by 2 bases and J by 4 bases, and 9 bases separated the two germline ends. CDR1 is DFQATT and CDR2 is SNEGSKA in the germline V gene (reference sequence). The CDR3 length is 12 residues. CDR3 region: CSARRGQYEQYF. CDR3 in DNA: TGCAGTGCTAGACGGGGACAATACGAGCAGTACTTC.

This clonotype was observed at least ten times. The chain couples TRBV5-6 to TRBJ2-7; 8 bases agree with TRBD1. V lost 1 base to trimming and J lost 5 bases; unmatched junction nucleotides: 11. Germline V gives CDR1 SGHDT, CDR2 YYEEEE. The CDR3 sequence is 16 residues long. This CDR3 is CASSLYAGQVYNEQYF. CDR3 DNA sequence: TGTGCCAGCAGCTTGTACGCGGGACAGGTTTATAACGAGCAGTACTTC.

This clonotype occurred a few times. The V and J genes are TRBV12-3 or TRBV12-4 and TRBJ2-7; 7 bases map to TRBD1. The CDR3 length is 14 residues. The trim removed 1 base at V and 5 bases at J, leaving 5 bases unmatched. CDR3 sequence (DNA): TGTGCCAGCAGTTTAGTCCAGGGGGTTGACGAGCAGTACTTC. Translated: CASSLVQGVDEQYF.

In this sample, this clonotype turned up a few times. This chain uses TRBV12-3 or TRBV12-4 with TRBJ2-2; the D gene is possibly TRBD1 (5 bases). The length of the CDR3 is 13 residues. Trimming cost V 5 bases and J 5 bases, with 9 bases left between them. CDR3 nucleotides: TGTGCCAGCAGTCTCCGGACAACCGGGGAGCTGTTTTTT. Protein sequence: CASSLRTTGELFF.

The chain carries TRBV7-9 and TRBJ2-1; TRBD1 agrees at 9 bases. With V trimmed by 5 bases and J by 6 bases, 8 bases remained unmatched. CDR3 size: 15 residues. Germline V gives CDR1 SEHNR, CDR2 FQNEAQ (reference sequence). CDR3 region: CASSAGQGGRNEQFF. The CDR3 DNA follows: TGTGCCAGCAGCGCGGGACAGGGTGGGCGCAATGAGCAGTTCTTC.

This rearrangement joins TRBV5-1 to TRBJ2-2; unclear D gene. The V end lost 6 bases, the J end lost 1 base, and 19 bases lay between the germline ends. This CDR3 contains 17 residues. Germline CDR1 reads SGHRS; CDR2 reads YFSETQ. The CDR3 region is CASKREQISWNTGELFF. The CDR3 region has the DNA TGCGCCAGCAAACGCGAACAGATCAGTTGGAACACCGGGGAGCTGTTTTTT. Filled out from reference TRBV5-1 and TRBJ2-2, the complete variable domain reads KAGVTQTPRYLIKTRGQQVTLSCSPISGHRSVSWYQQTPGQGLQFLFEYFSETQRNKGNFPGRFSGRQFSNSRSEMNVSTLELGDSALYLCASKREQISWNTGELFFGEGSRLTVL.

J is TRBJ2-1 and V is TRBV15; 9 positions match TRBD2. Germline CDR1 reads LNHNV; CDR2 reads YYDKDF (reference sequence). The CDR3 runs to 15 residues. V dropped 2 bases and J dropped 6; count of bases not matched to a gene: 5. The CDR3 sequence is CATSRLAGVGNEQFF. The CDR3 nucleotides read TGTGCCACCAGCAGATTAGCGGGAGTGGGCAATGAGCAGTTCTTC.

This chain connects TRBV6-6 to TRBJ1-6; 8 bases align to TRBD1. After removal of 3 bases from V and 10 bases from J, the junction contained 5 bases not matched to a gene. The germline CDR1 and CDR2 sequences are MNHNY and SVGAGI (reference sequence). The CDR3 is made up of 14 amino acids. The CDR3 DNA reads TGTGCCAGCAGTTATGACAGGGGCAGATCACCCCTCCACTTT. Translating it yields CASSYDRGRSPLHF.

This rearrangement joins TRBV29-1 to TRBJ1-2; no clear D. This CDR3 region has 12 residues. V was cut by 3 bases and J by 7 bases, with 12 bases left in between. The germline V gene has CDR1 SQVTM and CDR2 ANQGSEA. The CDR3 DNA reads TGCAGCGTTGAGGGCTCGGTTGCTGGCTACACCTTC. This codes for CSVEGSVAGYTF.

The CDR3 is CASKIQANTGELFF. The CDR3 DNA is TGCGCCAGCAAGATTCAGGCGAACACCGGGGAGCTGTTTTTT. The chain combines TRBV5-1 with TRBJ2-2, with no clear D. The CDR3 totals 14 residues. The V gene lost 6 bases and the J gene lost 0 bases, with 9 bases spanning the gap. Germline V gives CDR1 SGHRS, CDR2 YFSETQ.

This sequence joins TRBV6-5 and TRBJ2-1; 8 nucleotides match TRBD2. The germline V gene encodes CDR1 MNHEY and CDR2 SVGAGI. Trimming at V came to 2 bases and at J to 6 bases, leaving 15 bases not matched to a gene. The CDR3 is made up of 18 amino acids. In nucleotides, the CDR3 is TGTGCCAGCAGTTACGGATATTTAGCGGGAAAGGGGTCCAATGAGCAGTTCTTC. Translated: CASSYGYLAGKGSNEQFF.

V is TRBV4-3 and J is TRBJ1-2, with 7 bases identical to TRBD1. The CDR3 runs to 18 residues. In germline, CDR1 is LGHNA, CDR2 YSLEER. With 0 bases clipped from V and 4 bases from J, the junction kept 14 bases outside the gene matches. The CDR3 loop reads CASSQDRGYRGSLYGYTF. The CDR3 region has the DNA TGCGCCAGCAGCCAAGATAGGGGTTACAGGGGATCCCTCTATGGCTACACCTTC.

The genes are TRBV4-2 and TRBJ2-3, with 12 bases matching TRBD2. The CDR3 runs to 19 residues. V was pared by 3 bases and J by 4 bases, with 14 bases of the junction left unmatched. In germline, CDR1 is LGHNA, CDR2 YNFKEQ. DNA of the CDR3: TGTGCCAGCAGCCATTTGATGGTGACTAGCGGGAGTAAGGCAGATACGCAGTATTTT. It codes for CASSHLMVTSGSKADTQYF.

The CDR3 sequence: CSALRREASYEQYF. The CDR3 DNA sequence: TGCAGTGCATTAAGGAGGGAGGCTTCCTACGAGCAGTACTTC. The chain couples TRBV20-1 to TRBJ2-7; a possible D gene is TRBD2 (6 bases). Germline-derived CDR1 and CDR2 are DFQATT and SNEGSKA (reference sequence). The CDR3 has 14 residues. V lost 6 bases to trimming and J lost 1 base, with 16 bases between them.

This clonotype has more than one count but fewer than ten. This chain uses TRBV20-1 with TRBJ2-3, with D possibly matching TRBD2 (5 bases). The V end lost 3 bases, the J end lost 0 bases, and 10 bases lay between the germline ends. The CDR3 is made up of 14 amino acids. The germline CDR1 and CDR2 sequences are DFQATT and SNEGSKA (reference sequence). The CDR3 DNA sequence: TGCAGTGCTAGGACGCCGGGAAGCACAGATACGCAGTATTTT. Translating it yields CSARTPGSTDTQYF.

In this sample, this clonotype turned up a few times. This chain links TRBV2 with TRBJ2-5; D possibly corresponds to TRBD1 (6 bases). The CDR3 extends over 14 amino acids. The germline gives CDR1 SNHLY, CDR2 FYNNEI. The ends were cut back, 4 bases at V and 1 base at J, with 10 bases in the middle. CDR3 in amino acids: CASSATGTQETQYF. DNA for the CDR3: TGTGCCAGCAGTGCCACAGGGACCCAAGAGACCCAGTACTTC.